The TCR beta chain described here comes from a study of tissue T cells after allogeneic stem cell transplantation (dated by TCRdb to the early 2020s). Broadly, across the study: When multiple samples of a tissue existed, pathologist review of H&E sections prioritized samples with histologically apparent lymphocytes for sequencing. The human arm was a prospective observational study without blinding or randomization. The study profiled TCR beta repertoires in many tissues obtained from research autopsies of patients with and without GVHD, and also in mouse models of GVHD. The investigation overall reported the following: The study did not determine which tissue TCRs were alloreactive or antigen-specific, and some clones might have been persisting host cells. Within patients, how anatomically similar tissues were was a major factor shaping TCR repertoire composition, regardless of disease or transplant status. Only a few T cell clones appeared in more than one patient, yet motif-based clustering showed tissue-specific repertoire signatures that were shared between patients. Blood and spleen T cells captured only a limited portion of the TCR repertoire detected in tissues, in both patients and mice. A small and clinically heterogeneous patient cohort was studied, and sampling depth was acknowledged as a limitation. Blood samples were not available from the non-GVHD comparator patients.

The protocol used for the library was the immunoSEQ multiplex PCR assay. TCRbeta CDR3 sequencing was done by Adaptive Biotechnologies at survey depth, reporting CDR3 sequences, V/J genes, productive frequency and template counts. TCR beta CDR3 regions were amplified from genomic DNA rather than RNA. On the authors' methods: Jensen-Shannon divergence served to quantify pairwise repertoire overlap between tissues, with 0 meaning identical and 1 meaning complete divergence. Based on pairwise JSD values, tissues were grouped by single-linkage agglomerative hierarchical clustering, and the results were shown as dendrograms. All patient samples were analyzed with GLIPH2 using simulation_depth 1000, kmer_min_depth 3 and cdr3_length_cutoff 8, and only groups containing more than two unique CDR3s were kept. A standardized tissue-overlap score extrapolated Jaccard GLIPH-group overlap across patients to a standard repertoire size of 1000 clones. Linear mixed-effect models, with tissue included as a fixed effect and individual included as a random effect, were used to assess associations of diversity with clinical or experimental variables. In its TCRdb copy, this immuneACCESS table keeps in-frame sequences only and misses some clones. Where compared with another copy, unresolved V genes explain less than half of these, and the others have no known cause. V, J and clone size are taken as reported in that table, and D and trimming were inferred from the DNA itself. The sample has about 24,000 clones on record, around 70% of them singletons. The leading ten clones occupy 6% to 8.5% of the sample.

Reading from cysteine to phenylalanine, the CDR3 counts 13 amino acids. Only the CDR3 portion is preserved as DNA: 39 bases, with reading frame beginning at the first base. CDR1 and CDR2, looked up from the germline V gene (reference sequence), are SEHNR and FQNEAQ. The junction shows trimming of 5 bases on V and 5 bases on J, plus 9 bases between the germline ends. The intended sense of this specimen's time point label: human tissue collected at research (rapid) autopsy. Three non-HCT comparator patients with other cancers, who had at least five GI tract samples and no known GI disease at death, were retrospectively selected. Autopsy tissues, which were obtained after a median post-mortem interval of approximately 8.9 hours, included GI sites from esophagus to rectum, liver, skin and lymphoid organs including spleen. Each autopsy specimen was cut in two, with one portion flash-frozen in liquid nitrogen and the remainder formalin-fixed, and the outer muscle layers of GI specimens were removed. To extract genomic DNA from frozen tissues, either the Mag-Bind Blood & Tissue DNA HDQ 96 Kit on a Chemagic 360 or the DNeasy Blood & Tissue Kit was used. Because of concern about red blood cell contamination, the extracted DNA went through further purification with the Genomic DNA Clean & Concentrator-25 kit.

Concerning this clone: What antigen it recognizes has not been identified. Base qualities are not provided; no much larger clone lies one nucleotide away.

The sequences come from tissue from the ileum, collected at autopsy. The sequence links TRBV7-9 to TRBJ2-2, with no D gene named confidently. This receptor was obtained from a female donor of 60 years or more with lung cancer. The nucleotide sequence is TGTGCCAGCAGCGTATCCCCGACCGGGGAGCTGTTTTTT. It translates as CASSVSPTGELFF. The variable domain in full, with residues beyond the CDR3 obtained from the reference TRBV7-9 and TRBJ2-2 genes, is DTGVSQNPRHKITKRGQNVTFRCDPISEHNRLYWYRQTLGQGPEFLTYFQNEAQLEKSRLLSDRFSAERPKGSFSTLEIQRTEQGDSAMYLCASSVSPTGELFFGEGSRLTVL.